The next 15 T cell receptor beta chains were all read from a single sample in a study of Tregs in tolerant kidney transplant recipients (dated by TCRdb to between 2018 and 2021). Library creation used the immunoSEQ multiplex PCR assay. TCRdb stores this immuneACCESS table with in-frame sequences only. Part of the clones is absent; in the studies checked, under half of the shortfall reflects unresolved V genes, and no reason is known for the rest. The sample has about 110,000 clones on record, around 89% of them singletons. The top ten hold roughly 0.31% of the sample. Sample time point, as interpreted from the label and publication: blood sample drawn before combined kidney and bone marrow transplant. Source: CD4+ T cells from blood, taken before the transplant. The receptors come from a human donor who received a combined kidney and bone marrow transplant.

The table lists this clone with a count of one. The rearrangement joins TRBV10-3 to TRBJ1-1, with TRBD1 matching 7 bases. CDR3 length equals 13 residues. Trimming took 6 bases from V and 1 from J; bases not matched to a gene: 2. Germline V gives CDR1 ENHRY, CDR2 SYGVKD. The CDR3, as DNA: TGTGCCATCAGCAGGACAGGGAACACTGAAGCTTTCTTT. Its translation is CAISRTGNTEAFF.

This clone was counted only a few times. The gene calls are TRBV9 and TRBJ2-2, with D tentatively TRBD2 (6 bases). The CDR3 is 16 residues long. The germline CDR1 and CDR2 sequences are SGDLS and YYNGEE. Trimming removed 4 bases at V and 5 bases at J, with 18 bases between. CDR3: CASSLSRPRGTGELFF. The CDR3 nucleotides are TGTGCCAGCAGCCTCAGCAGGCCCCGGGGGACCGGGGAGCTGTTTTTT.

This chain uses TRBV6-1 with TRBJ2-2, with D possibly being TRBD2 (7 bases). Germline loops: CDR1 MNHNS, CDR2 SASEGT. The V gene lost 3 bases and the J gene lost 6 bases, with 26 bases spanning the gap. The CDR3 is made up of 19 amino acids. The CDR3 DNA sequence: TGTGCCAGCAGTGATATACTCCGGTTCGTTGAGGGGGGGGCCGGGGAGCTGTTTTTT. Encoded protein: CASSDILRFVEGGAGELFF.

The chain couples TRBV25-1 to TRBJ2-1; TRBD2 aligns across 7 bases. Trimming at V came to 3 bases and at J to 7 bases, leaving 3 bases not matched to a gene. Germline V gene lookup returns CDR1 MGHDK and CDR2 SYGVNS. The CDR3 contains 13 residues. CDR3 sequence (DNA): TGTGCCAGCAGTGAGGCGGGAGTGAATGAGCAGTTCTTC. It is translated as CASSEAGVNEQFF.

The CDR3 here is CASRQYEQYF. CDR3 DNA: TGTGCCAGCAGACAGTACGAGCAGTACTTC. This chain joins TRBV2 and TRBJ2-7; D is uncertain. The CDR3 is 10 amino acids. V was cut by 6 bases and J by 4 bases, with 4 bases left in between. CDR1 and CDR2 from the germline V gene are SNHLY and FYNNEI.

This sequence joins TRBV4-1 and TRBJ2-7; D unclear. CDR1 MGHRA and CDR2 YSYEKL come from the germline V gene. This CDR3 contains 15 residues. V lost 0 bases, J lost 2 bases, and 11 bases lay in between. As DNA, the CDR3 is TGCGCCAGCAGCCAAGATGGCACCAACCCCTACGAGCAGTACTTC. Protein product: CASSQDGTNPYEQYF.

The CDR3, as DNA: TGTGCCAGCAGTTTATCCCCCGACAGGGGCTATGGCTACACCTTC. This sequence encodes CASSLSPDRGYGYTF. The chain joins TRBV27 to TRBJ1-2; 8 nucleotides line up with TRBD1. J was trimmed by 4 bases and V by 0 bases; bases with no gene match: 4. The CDR3 length is 15 residues. CDR1 is MNHEY, CDR2 SMNVEV, per germline (reference sequence).

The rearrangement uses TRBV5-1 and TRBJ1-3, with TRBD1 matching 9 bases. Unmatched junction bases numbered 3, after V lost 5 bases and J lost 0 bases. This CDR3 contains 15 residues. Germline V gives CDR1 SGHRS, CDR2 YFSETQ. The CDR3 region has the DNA TGCGCCAGCAGACGGACAGGGGACTCTGGAAACACCATATATTTT. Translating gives CASRRTGDSGNTIYF.

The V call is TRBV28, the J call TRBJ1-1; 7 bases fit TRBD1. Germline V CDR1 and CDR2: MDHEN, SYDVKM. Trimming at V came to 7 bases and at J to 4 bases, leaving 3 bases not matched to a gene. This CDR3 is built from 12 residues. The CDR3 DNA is TGTGCCAGCACACAGGGGATCACTGAAGCTTTCTTT. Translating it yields CASTQGITEAFF.

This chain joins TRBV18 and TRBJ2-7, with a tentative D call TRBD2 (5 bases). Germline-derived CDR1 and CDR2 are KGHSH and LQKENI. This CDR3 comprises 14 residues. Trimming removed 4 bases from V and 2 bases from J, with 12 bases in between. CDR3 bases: TGTGCCAGCTCACACGGACGGAGGACCTACGAGCAGTACTTC. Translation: CASSHGRRTYEQYF. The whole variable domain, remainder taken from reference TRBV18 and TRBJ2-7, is NAGVMQNPRHLVRRRGQEARLRCSPMKGHSHVYWYRQLPEEGLKFMVYLQKENIIDESGMPKERFSAEFPKEGPSILRIQQVVRGDSAAYFCASSHGRRTYEQYFGPGTRLTVT.

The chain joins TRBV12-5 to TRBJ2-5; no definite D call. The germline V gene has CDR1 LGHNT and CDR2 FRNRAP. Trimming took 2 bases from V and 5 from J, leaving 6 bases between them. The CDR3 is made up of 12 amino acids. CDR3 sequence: CASGLFAETQYF. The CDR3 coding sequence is TGTGCTAGTGGTTTGTTTGCGGAGACCCAGTACTTC.

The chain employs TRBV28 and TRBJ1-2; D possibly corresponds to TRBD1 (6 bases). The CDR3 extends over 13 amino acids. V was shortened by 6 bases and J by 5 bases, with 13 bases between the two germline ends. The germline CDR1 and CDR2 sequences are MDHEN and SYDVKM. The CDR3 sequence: CASSPDRTYGYTF. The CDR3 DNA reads TGTGCCAGCAGCCCCGACAGGACATATGGCTACACCTTC.

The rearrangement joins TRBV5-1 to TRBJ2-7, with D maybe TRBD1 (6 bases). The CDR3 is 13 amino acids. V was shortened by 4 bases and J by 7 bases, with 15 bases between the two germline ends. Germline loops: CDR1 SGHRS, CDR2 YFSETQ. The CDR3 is CASSPTADREQYF. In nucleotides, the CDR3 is TGCGCCAGCAGCCCAACGGCGGACAGAGAGCAGTACTTC.

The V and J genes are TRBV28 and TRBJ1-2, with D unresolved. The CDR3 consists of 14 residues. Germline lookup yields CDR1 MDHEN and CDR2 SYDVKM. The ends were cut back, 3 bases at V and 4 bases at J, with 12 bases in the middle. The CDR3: CASSFPGMGYGYTF. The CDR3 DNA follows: TGTGCCAGCAGTTTTCCGGGTATGGGCTATGGCTACACCTTC.

CDR3 bases: TGTGCCAGCAGAGGGGGACAGGGGAACACCGGGGAGCTGTTTTTT. Translated, it gives CASRGGQGNTGELFF. The chain combines TRBV6-5 with TRBJ2-2, with TRBD1 identical over 9 bases. Germline V lookup: CDR1 MNHEY, CDR2 SVGAGI. Trimming removed 6 bases from V and 1 base from J; junction bases left unmatched: 3. This CDR3 comprises 15 residues.